This TCR beta chain was sequenced for a study of identical twins (TCRdb year 2016). Broadly, across the study: To test whether fetal clonotypes persist, this study deep-sequenced TCR alpha and beta repertoires from monozygotic twins, from unrelated adults of various ages, and from cord blood. To rule out contamination, replicate twin experiments were performed at different times with different library preparation protocols. General conclusions and limits of the study: Because the same donors could not be followed over many years, conclusions were based on cross-sectional statistical analysis. Abundant cord blood beta clonotypes carried fewer insertions; young adult naive repertoires showed a weaker similar trend, while memory repertoires showed none. Invariant T cells such as MAIT and iNKT could partly confound zero-insertion analyses, although diverse VJ usage argued against such confounding for most clonotypes. Recombination models systematically underestimated out-of-frame TCR alpha sharing in monozygotic twins but agreed with sharing between unrelated individuals. In beta out-of-frame sequences, excess twin sharing was weaker, because having fewer shared sequences lowered the signal-to-noise ratio. Compared with coincidental sharing between unrelated individuals, out-of-frame TCR alpha sequences shared between twins had an excess of sequences with low generation probability.

Every donor was a healthy Caucasian. Three pairs of female monozygotic twins, all aged about 18 to 30 years, made up the twin cohort. CD4+ and CD8+ T cell populations were isolated with positive isolation kits from Invitrogen. This clonotype was picked up a small number of times. Its target antigen remains unknown. No base quality values were provided; no much bigger clone lies one nucleotide off. The library relied on 5' RACE. The sample was run on an Illumina HiSeq 2000. Template switching introduced a universal primer binding site; the final cDNA contained a unique molecular identifier, enabling accurate counting of TCR cDNA molecules. First-strand cDNA for TCR alpha and beta chains was synthesized from specific primers in the conserved constant-segment region. To control for contamination, every cDNA library was double barcoded, receiving both a SMART-Mk sample barcode and Illumina barcodes. TruSeq adapter sequences, together with Illumina sample barcodes, were added in two successive PCR steps. The TCR alpha and beta cDNA libraries were sequenced on the Illumina HiSeq platform using custom primers. In the authors' own workflow: MiGEC was used to process raw reads and extract unique molecular identifiers, and MiXCR was used to find CDR3 positions. For each individual, recombination models were inferred using an EM algorithm with the repgenHMM and IGoR tools. Shared clonotypes were analyzed with the tcR package in R, and sharing was normalized by the product of cloneset sizes. To study raw recombination free of thymic and clonal selection effects, out-of-frame nonproductive sequences were analyzed. TCRdb reworked the public reads: Q25 trimming with fastp, MiXCR clone assembly, productive beta chains retained. Every CDR3 protein is listed once, alongside the most common genes and DNA of its rows. The V and J calls here are based on TCRdb, not the publication. The sample table records around 490,000 distinct CDR3 sequences; around an eighth of these occur just once. Approximately 1% of the sample is taken by the ten largest.

The data also belong to a second study, concerning yellow fever vaccine responses in identical twins. That second publication adds: According to the authors, in identical twins the way T cells responded to vaccination appeared partly convergent and partly personalized. In identical twins, the study followed T cell clones that responded to the vaccine with precision.

The receptor comes from a woman in her late teens or twenties in good health. Sequencing input: CD4+ T cells sorted from blood.

The CDR3 region reads CSAPDYSETQYF. The DNA sequence is TGCAGTGCTCCGGACTACTCGGAGACCCAGTACTTC. The sequence is built from TRBV20-1 and TRBJ2-5; the D gene is perhaps TRBD2, from 6 matching bases. The germline V gene (reference sequence) sets CDR1 to DFQATT and CDR2 to SNEGSKA. V is reduced by 5 bases and J by 5 bases, leaving a spacing of 12 bases between them. The CDR3 numbers 12 residues from cysteine through phenylalanine. Only the CDR3 region is kept as DNA, spanning 36 bases read in frame from base 1.